This passage covers 16 T cell receptor beta chains from one sample sequenced in a study of spatial heterogeneity in lung cancer. Documented time point: sample taken at primary tumor resection. The authors sequenced whole RNA from tumor, nontumor lung or frozen PBMC without sorting. A single record per CDR3 protein comes from TCRdb applying MiXCR to the 5' RACE reads. There are tens of thousands of distinct CDR3 sequences in the sample; roughly 4.5% occur only once, and 30% to 40% lies in the top ten. The source was PBMCs, collected at surgery. The source is a male donor with early-stage non-small cell lung cancer.

This clonotype was observed many times. The rearrangement links TRBV7-3 to TRBJ2-2; no clear D gene. The CDR3 length is 13 residues. The V and J ends lost 0 bases and 5 bases respectively, with 4 bases between them. The V gene's germline CDR1 is SGHTA and CDR2 FQGTGA. The CDR3 reads CASSLTGTGELFF. The CDR3 nucleotides read TGTGCCAGCAGCTTAACCGGGACCGGGGAGCTGTTTTTT.

In this sample, this clonotype turned up many times. V and J are TRBV7-8 and TRBJ1-6, with TRBD1 identical over 7 bases. Germline V lookup: CDR1 SGHVS, CDR2 FQNEAQ. The V segment lost 5 bases and the J segment 5 bases; nucleotides outside the gene matches: 6. The length of the CDR3 is 15 residues. The CDR3 sequence is CASSVPTGNNSPLHF. The CDR3 DNA reads as TGTGCCAGCAGCGTCCCGACAGGGAATAATTCACCCCTCCACTTT.

This clonotype was counted many times. J is TRBJ1-1 and V is TRBV27; D gene uncertain. Germline assignment: CDR1 MNHEY and CDR2 SMNVEV (reference sequence). The ends were cut back, 1 base at V and 5 bases at J, with 17 bases in the middle. The CDR3 loop spans 16 amino acids. CDR3 region: CASSLYSLGMETEAFF. The DNA for the CDR3 is TGTGCCAGCAGTTTATATTCGTTGGGGATGGAGACTGAAGCTTTCTTT.

This clonotype was observed at least ten times. This chain joins TRBV5-1 and TRBJ1-4, with D perhaps matching TRBD1 (5 bases). The CDR3 runs to 15 residues. The germline V gene has CDR1 SGHRS and CDR2 YFSETQ. Between the trimmed V and J ends, which lost 3 bases and 1 base, there was a span of 10 bases. The CDR3 region is CASSSGGGTNEKLFF. DNA of the CDR3: TGCGCCAGCAGCTCCGGTGGGGGAACTAATGAAAAACTGTTTTTT. Full variable domain (rest looked up from reference TRBV5-1 and TRBJ1-4): KAGVTQTPRYLIKTRGQQVTLSCSPISGHRSVSWYQQTPGQGLQFLFEYFSETQRNKGNFPGRFSGRQFSNSRSEMNVSTLELGDSALYLCASSSGGGTNEKLFFGSGTQLSVL.

This clonotype was counted ten times or more. The rearrangement links TRBV27 to TRBJ2-1; no reliable D call. Trimming shortened V by 5 bases and J by 5 bases, and 19 bases separated the two germline ends. This CDR3 region has 16 residues. The V gene's germline CDR1 is MNHEY and CDR2 SMNVEV (reference sequence). The CDR3: CASSPRRVVGNNEQFF. Written as DNA, the CDR3 is TGTGCCAGCAGTCCCCGTAGGGTTGTGGGTAACAATGAGCAGTTCTTC.

In this sample, this clonotype turned up many times. J is TRBJ2-3 and V is TRBV19, with 8 positions matching TRBD2. Germline V gives CDR1 LNHDA, CDR2 SQIVND (reference sequence). The CDR3 has 15 residues. Trimming took 7 bases from V and 2 from J; bases not matched to a gene: 8. This CDR3 reads CASTRAGALTDTQYF. In nucleotides, the CDR3 is TGTGCCAGTACCCGAGCGGGGGCCCTCACAGATACGCAGTATTTT.

This clonotype was recorded at least ten times. The chain links TRBV6-5 to TRBJ2-4; TRBD1 aligns across 7 bases. Per the germline V gene, CDR1 is MNHEY and CDR2 is SVGAGI. This CDR3 is 16 amino acids long. V lost 5 bases to trimming and J lost 2 bases; unmatched junction nucleotides: 9. The CDR3 DNA is TGTGCCAGCAGTCCCGGGACAGCACCAACCAAAAACATTCAGTACTTC. Residues: CASSPGTAPTKNIQYF.

This clonotype turned up a few times. The V gene is TRBV4-3, the J gene TRBJ2-1; D uncertain. This CDR3 is built from 16 residues. Germline values: CDR1 LGHNA, CDR2 YSLEER. The ends were cut back, 2 bases at V and 6 bases at J, with 17 bases in the middle. The CDR3: CASSQIGLYRPNEQFF. CDR3 coding DNA: TGCGCCAGCAGCCAAATCGGCCTATATCGACCCAATGAGCAGTTCTTC.

In its sample, this clonotype ranks as medium-sized (0.01 to 0.1%). The chain is built from TRBV6-5 and TRBJ1-6; D not resolved. Germline V gene lookup returns CDR1 MNHEY and CDR2 SVGAGI. V was pared by 5 bases and J by 10 bases, with 9 bases between. The CDR3 loop spans 12 amino acids. Here the CDR3 reads CASSPPGSPLHF. In DNA, the CDR3 is TGTGCCAGCAGTCCTCCAGGCTCACCCCTCCACTTT.

This clonotype was counted a few times. The chain employs TRBV4-3 and TRBJ2-4; 7 bases map to TRBD1. The J segment lost 7 bases and the V segment lost 0 bases, leaving 6 bases of the junction unmatched. CDR3 length: 15 residues. The V gene's germline CDR1 is LGHNA and CDR2 YSLEER. The CDR3 DNA is TGCGCCAGCAGCCAAGAATGGCAGGGGGAGAACATTCAGTACTTC. It translates to CASSQEWQGENIQYF.

This clonotype appeared many times. The V and J genes are TRBV6-5 and TRBJ2-2; TRBD2 aligns across 8 bases. Per the germline V gene, CDR1 is MNHEY and CDR2 is SVGAGI. After removal of 4 bases from V and 4 bases from J, the junction contained 2 bases not matched to a gene. This CDR3 contains 14 residues. CDR3 sequence reads: CASSLAGPTGELFF. The CDR3 DNA reads TGTGCCAGCAGTTTAGCGGGGCCCACCGGGGAGCTGTTTTTT.

V gene TRBV28 combines with J gene TRBJ1-2; D is undetermined. Germline V CDR1 and CDR2: MDHEN, SYDVKM. Trimming removed 5 bases from V and 2 bases from J, with 12 bases in between. There are 14 residues in the CDR3. The CDR3 region is CASSGSDGNYGYTF. The CDR3 bases are TGTGCCAGCAGTGGGTCGGACGGAAACTATGGCTACACCTTC.

This clonotype was seen ten or more times. The rearrangement uses TRBV6-5 and TRBJ2-7; 12 nucleotides line up with TRBD1. The trim removed 2 bases at V and 2 bases at J, leaving 1 base unmatched. This CDR3 is 15 amino acids long. In germline, CDR1 is MNHEY, CDR2 SVGAGI. CDR3 bases: TGTGCCAGCAGTTACCGGGACAGGGGGCCCTACGAGCAGTACTTC. It is translated as CASSYRDRGPYEQYF.

The chain links TRBV12-3 or TRBV12-4 to TRBJ1-2; D unclear. Trimming removed 5 bases from V and 4 bases from J, with 11 bases in between. The CDR3 loop spans 13 amino acids. CDR3 nucleotides: TGTGCCAGCAGTGGTTCGCATAGCTATGGCTACACCTTC. Residues: CASSGSHSYGYTF.

This clonotype turned up a few times. The rearrangement links TRBV20-1 to TRBJ2-7, with 10 bases lining up with TRBD1. Trimming at V came to 4 bases and at J to 0 bases, leaving 9 bases not matched to a gene. CDR1 DFQATT and CDR2 SNEGSKA come from the germline V gene (reference sequence). The CDR3 is 16 amino acids. CDR3 nucleotides: TGCAGTGCTAAAAAGCCGGGACAGGGGTCCTCCTACGAGCAGTACTTC. Protein product: CSAKKPGQGSSYEQYF.

This clonotype showed up many times. The chain links TRBV3-1 to TRBJ2-1, with 10 bases lining up with TRBD2. With V trimmed by 4 bases and J by 15 bases, 18 bases remained unmatched. Germline V gene lookup returns CDR1 LGHDT and CDR2 YNNKEL (reference sequence). The CDR3 runs to 16 residues. CDR3 bases: TGTGCCAGCAGCCCCCCGCCTAGCGGGGGTTACCACGTCGCGTTCTTC. Protein product: CASSPPPSGGYHVAFF.